This TCR beta chain appears in the sequencing data of a study of molecular identifiers for immune sequencing clone quantification. V lost 2 bases to trimming and J lost 1 base, with 10 bases between them. CDR1 and CDR2 from the germline V gene are SNHLY and FYNNEI. CDR3 length: 15 residues. In the sort, naive CD8 T cells were defined as CD8+CD4-CCR7+CD45RA+. Whole-study results and caveats: Over 99% of effector molecules, but under 1% in naive cells, were held by clones with more than 20 RNA copies.

TCRdb re-analysed the PCR reads in MiXCR, keeping a single row per CDR3 protein. The table records more than 450,000 distinct CDR3 sequences, about a quarter of them present only once. In its sample, this clonotype was seen many times. Its antigen is unknown. V and J are TRBV2 and TRBJ2-3; D is undetermined. The sequence was obtained from a human donor in good health. Some libraries in this study had Jurkat cell RNA spiked in. Sequencing was performed on naive CD8+ T cells from blood, with Jurkat cell RNA spiked in. The subset is: FACS-sorted CD8+CD4-CCR7+CD45RA+ naive T cells. The CDR3 coding sequence is TGTGCCAGCAGTGAACTCACGACGGGCACAGATACGCAGTATTTT. It codes for CASSELTTGTDTQYF. Using reference TRBV2 and TRBJ2-3 for the parts outside the CDR3, the full variable domain is EPEVTQTPSHQVTQMGQEVILRCVPISNHLYFYWYRQILGQKVEFLVSFYNNEISEKSEIFDDQFSVERPDGSNFTLKIRSTKLEDSAMYFCASSELTTGTDTQYFGPGTRLTVL.